A selection of T cell receptor beta chains follows, all from one sample in a study of shared clonotypes between healthy human individuals. The assay was immunoSEQ multiplex PCR, and TCRdb's table has in-frame clones only and misses some. The sample lists some 1,600,000 clones; nearly 99% were seen once. The specimen sequenced was naive CD4+ T cells sorted from blood. The origin of the receptors is a man younger than 40 in good health. Both conserved end residues are part of each CDR3. Fields, in order: J gene, D gene, V gene, CDR3 protein, CDR3 DNA. The D gene is left open where the match is weak.

TRBJ2-1 NA TRBV7-3 CASSIVAVTGYNEQFF TGTGCCAGCAGCATAGTTGCCGTCACAGGCTACAATGAGCAGTTCTTC
TRBJ2-5 NA TRBV7-2 CASSFPGSTQYF TGTGCCAGCAGCTTCCCTGGCTCGACCCAGTACTTC
TRBJ2-2 TRBD2 TRBV9 CASSVVGLAGNTGELFF TGTGCCAGCAGCGTAGTAGGCCTAGCGGGGAACACCGGGGAGCTGTTTTTT
TRBJ2-1 NA TRBV30 CAWSVLPGVGEQFF TGTGCCTGGAGTGTACTTCCAGGGGTGGGTGAGCAGTTCTTC
TRBJ1-2 NA TRBV11-2 CASSLNGGSRYGYTF TGTGCCAGCAGCCTTAACGGCGGCTCTCGGTATGGCTACACCTTC
TRBJ2-2 NA TRBV30 CAWSRMTVTNTGELFF TGTGCCTGGAGTAGGATGACAGTGACGAACACCGGGGAGCTGTTTTTT
TRBJ2-7 TRBD1 TRBV5-1 CASHVGFGDSSYEQYF TGCGCCAGCCATGTTGGCTTTGGGGACAGCTCCTACGAGCAGTACTTC
TRBJ1-2 NA TRBV7-8 CASSSLRGFYGYTF TGTGCCAGCAGCTCCTTAAGGGGGTTCTATGGCTACACCTTC
TRBJ2-7 NA TRBV20-1 CSVGSSYEQYF TGCTCTGTGGGATCTTCCTACGAGCAGTACTTC
TRBJ2-7 TRBD1 TRBV2 CASSEDRPHEQYF TGTGCCAGCAGTGAGGACAGGCCCCACGAGCAGTACTTC
TRBJ1-2 NA TRBV2 CATGPSKANYGYTF TGTGCCACCGGACCTTCAAAGGCGAACTATGGCTACACCTTC
TRBJ2-5 TRBD2 TRBV5-4 CASSPRTSGTQETQYF TGTGCCAGCAGCCCCCGGACTAGCGGGACCCAAGAGACCCAGTACTTC
TRBJ2-7 NA TRBV9 CASSVERASYEQYF TGTGCCAGCAGCGTAGAGAGGGCCTCCTACGAGCAGTACTTC
TRBJ2-7 NA TRBV27 CASSEPGLAGYEQYF TGTGCCAGCAGTGAACCGGGACTTGCTGGCTACGAGCAGTACTTC
TRBJ2-1 NA TRBV5-1 CASSLGSEGGGNEQFF TGCGCCAGCAGCTTGGGTTCGGAGGGTGGAGGCAATGAGCAGTTCTTC
TRBJ1-3 NA TRBV10-3 CAISGQEGRSGNTIYF TGTGCCATCAGTGGACAGGAGGGGAGGTCTGGAAACACCATATATTTT
TRBJ2-7 NA TRBV5-1 CASSLEDWSSYEQYF TGCGCCAGCAGCTTGGAAGACTGGAGCTCCTACGAGCAGTACTTC
TRBJ2-7 TRBD1 TRBV5-8 CASSSTGTGVYEQYF TGTGCCAGCAGCTCAACCGGGACAGGGGTCTACGAGCAGTACTTC
TRBJ2-3 NA TRBV7-9 CASSLSSVDSTDTQYF TGTGCCAGCAGCTTGAGTAGCGTTGATAGCACAGATACGCAGTATTTT
TRBJ1-1 TRBD1 TRBV19 CASNRQGSTEAFF TGTGCCAGTAACCGACAGGGGTCCACTGAAGCTTTCTTT
TRBJ2-1 NA TRBV7-9 CASKGTLYNEQFF TGTGCCAGCAAGGGAACCCTCTACAATGAGCAGTTCTTC
TRBJ2-7 NA TRBV21-1 CASSRGEQRRLYEQYF TGTGCCAGCAGCAGAGGGGAACAGAGGCGCCTCTACGAGCAGTACTTC
TRBJ2-7 NA TRBV7-6 CASSLTTGSYEQYF TGTGCCAGCAGCTTAACGACTGGCTCCTACGAGCAGTACTTC
TRBJ2-7 NA TRBV5-1 CASSFRVGTYEQYF TGCGCCAGCAGCTTCCGGGTAGGAACCTACGAGCAGTACTTC
TRBJ2-2 NA TRBV11-3 CASSSRTGELFF TGTGCCAGCAGCTCTCGGACCGGGGAGCTGTTTTTT
TRBJ2-7 TRBD1 TRBV7-9 CASSSSGGGSYEQYF TGTGCCAGCAGCTCTTCAGGGGGCGGAAGTTACGAGCAGTACTTC
TRBJ1-1 NA TRBV19 CASSIEGWSEAFF TGTGCCAGTAGTATAGAGGGGTGGTCGGAAGCTTTCTTT
TRBJ1-2 NA TRBV25-1 CASSEVNYGYTF TGTGCCAGCAGTGAGGTTAACTATGGCTACACCTTC
TRBJ2-7 TRBD2 TRBV5-1 CASSSLPLAGGLSYEQYF TGCGCCAGCAGCTCTCTACCGTTAGCGGGAGGGCTCAGTTACGAGCAGTACTTC
TRBJ2-3 TRBD2 TRBV29-1 CSTWRELLGGTDTQYF TGCAGCACATGGCGGGAGTTGTTGGGCGGCACAGATACGCAGTATTTT
TRBJ2-5 TRBD2 TRBV5-1 CASSFLAGEKETQYF TGCGCCAGCAGCTTCCTAGCGGGGGAAAAAGAGACCCAGTACTTC
TRBJ2-5 NA TRBV5-4 CATGDRNQETQYF TGTGCCACCGGCGACAGGAATCAAGAGACCCAGTACTTC
TRBJ1-2 NA TRBV6-6 CASSYSTGSGYTF TGTGCCAGCAGTTATTCTACAGGGAGTGGCTACACCTTC
TRBJ2-5 NA TRBV6-6 CASSYSLVQETQYF TGTGCCAGCAGTTACTCACTAGTCCAAGAGACCCAGTACTTC
TRBJ2-1 NA TRBV4-2 CASSPKLPSDNEQFF TGTGCCAGCAGCCCTAAACTACCTTCGGACAATGAGCAGTTCTTC
TRBJ2-5 TRBD2 TRBV5-1 CASSLAPSGPARRPQETQYF TGCGCCAGCAGCTTGGCCCCTAGCGGGCCGGCACGGCGTCCCCAAGAGACCCAGTACTTC
TRBJ1-1 NA TRBV10-1 CASSEGGRGTEAFF TGCGCCAGCAGTGAGGGAGGTAGAGGGACTGAAGCTTTCTTT
TRBJ2-7 TRBD2 TRBV30 CAWSISVAGVGEQYF TGTGCCTGGAGTATCTCGGTAGCGGGAGTGGGCGAGCAGTACTTC
TRBJ1-1 NA TRBV6-6 CAIEDPNTEAFF TGTGCCATCGAGGACCCAAACACTGAAGCTTTCTTT
TRBJ2-7 NA TRBV2 CAGGQSSYEQYF TGTGCCGGGGGCCAGAGCTCCTACGAGCAGTACTTC
TRBJ1-3 NA TRBV30 CAWSVPESSGNTIYF TGTGCCTGGAGTGTACCAGAAAGCTCTGGAAACACCATATATTTT
TRBJ1-2 NA TRBV28 CASSRVGVNYGYTF TGTGCCAGCAGTCGGGTAGGGGTGAACTATGGCTACACCTTC
TRBJ2-1 NA TRBV6-6 CASTRLGEDNEQFF TGTGCCAGCACTCGACTAGGAGAAGACAATGAGCAGTTCTTC
TRBJ1-1 TRBD1 TRBV5-1 CASSPGQGITEAFF TGCGCCAGCAGCCCGGGACAGGGAATCACTGAAGCTTTCTTT
TRBJ1-2 NA TRBV29-1 CSVDARIGPLIYGYTF TGCAGCGTTGACGCCCGGATTGGTCCGCTCATCTATGGCTACACCTTC
TRBJ2-5 NA TRBV5-1 CASSPTRETQYF TGCGCCAGCAGCCCCACCCGGGAGACCCAGTACTTC
TRBJ2-3 NA TRBV11-3 CASSLGRGASSTDTQYF TGTGCCAGCAGCTTAGGGCGGGGCGCTTCTAGCACAGATACGCAGTATTTT
TRBJ2-2 TRBD2 TRBV9 CASGRELGTGELFF TGTGCCAGCGGGCGGGAGCTCGGCACCGGGGAGCTGTTTTTT
TRBJ2-7 NA TRBV6-5 CASSTPRGNEQYF TGTGCCAGCAGTACCCCGAGGGGGAACGAGCAGTACTTC
TRBJ2-5 TRBD2 TRBV2 CASRVLRTSPTKTQYF TGTGCCAGCAGGGTCCTACGGACTAGCCCGACCAAGACCCAGTACTTC
TRBJ2-7 NA TRBV28 CASSLGGVDEQYF TGTGCCAGCAGTTTAGGGGGAGTGGACGAGCAGTACTTC
TRBJ1-1 TRBD1 TRBV9 CASTGGQGAPTGTEAFF TGTGCCAGCACCGGTGGACAGGGGGCTCCTACTGGCACTGAAGCTTTCTTT
TRBJ1-4 TRBD1 TRBV14 CASSQDLGQGDEKLFF TGTGCCAGCAGCCAAGATCTGGGACAGGGAGATGAAAAACTGTTTTTT
TRBJ2-7 NA TRBV10-1 CASSELSSGSYYEQYF TGCGCCAGCAGTGAGTTGTCGTCGGGTTCCTACTACGAGCAGTACTTC